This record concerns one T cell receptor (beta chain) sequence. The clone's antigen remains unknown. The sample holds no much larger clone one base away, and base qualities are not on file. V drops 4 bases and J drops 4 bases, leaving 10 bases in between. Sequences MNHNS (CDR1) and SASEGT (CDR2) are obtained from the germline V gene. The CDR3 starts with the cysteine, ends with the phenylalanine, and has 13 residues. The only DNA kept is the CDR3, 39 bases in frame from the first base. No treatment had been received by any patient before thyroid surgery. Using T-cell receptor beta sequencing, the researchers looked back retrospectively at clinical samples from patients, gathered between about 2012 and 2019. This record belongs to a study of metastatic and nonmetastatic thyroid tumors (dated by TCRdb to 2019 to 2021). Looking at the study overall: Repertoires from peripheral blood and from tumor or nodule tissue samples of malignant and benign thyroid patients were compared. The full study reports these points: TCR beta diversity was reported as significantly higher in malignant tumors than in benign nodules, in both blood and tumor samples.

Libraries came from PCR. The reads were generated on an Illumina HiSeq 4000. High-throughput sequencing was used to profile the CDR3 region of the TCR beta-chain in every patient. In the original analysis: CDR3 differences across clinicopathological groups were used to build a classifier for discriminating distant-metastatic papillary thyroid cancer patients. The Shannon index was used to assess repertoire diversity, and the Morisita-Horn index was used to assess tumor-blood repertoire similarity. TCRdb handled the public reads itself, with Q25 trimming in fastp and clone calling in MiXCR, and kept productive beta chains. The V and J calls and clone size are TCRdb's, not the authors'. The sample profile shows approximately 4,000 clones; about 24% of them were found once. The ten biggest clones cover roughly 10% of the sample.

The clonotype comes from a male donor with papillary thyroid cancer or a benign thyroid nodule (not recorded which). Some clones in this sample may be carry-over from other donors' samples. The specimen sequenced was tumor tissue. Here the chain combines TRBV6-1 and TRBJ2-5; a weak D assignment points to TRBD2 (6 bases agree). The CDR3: CASSGLEVETQYF. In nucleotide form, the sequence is TGTGCCAGCAGTGGACTAGAGGTAGAGACCCAGTACTTC.